Each of the 2 T cell receptor beta chains below was sequenced from the same sample in a study of OX40 agonist ivuxolimab in advanced cancers. TCRdb keeps only in-frame clones here, not all; method: immunoSEQ multiplex PCR. This sample has tens of thousands of clones, with about nine tenths found just once. The material sequenced was CD4+ or CD8+ T cells sorted from blood, taken in a trial of the OX40 agonist ivuxolimab. The receptors originated from an adult with an advanced solid tumor such as melanoma, head and neck, liver or kidney cancer.

The rearrangement uses TRBV5-4 and TRBJ2-7; TRBD1 agrees at 12 bases. The J segment lost 5 bases and the V segment lost 0 bases, leaving 3 bases of the junction unmatched. CDR3 length: 15 residues. Germline V gene data show CDR1 as SGHNT and CDR2 as YYREEE (reference sequence). The CDR3 sequence: CASSLEGQGAHEQYF. DNA for the CDR3: TGTGCCAGCAGCTTGGAGGGACAGGGGGCGCACGAGCAGTACTTC.

The rearrangement uses TRBV30 and TRBJ2-3; 9 positions match TRBD2. Germline CDR1 is GTSNPN and CDR2 is SVGIG (reference sequence). J gave up 12 bases and V 5 bases, and 9 bases lay outside the gene matches. The length of the CDR3 is 12 residues. CDR3 in amino acids: CAWGSGAGGQYF. DNA of the CDR3: TGTGCCTGGGGGTCCGGAGCGGGAGGACAGTATTTT.